The clone carrying this T cell receptor beta chain showed up just once. Its antigen is unidentified. CD45RO-negative, CCR7-positively selected cells formed the naive CD8 fraction, excluding terminally differentiated effector memory CD45RA+ cells. The CDR3 covers 15 residues. V shed 4 bases and J 8 bases; nucleotides not matched to a gene: 13. The germline V gene has CDR1 MDHEN and CDR2 SYDVKM. Deep was the level used in running the assay. Measured with immunoSEQ multiplex PCR; TCRdb has only the in-frame clones, and not every one. Seen here are hundreds of thousands of clones, about 95% observed once, and the top ten hold approximately 0.11%. The entry originates in a study of shared clonotypes between healthy human individuals. Study in general: Samples came from two female and a few male donors aged 18 to 49. Findings and caveats of the study: Compared with clonotypes that all four donors shared, non-shared clonotypes had lower generation probabilities.

The genes are TRBV28 and TRBJ1-1, with 7 bases fitting TRBD1. The sequencing input was naive CD8+ T cells sorted from blood. The receptor was derived from a woman under 40 in good health. CDR3: CASSWDRGLYWEAFF. Here the CDR3 DNA reads TGTGCCAGCAGTTGGGACAGAGGGTTATACTGGGAAGCTTTCTTT. The full variable domain, its missing parts supplied by reference TRBV28 and TRBJ1-1, is DVKVTQSSRYLVKRTGEKVFLECVQDMDHENMFWYRQDPGLGLRLIYFSYDVKMKEKGDIPEGYSVSREKKERFSLILESASTNQTSMYLCASSWDRGLYWEAFFGQGTRLTVV.